Each of the 8 T cell receptor beta chains below was sequenced from the same sample in a study of identical twins (TCRdb year 2016). The library was produced with 5' RACE. These reads were obtained on an Illumina HiSeq 2000. TCRdb passed the public sequencing reads through fastp at Q25 and MiXCR, retaining productive beta sequences. Entries are consolidated by CDR3 protein sequence, retaining the most common genes and DNA. The sample records about 300,000 distinct CDR3 sequences, 9% to 15% of which are singletons. The ten largest make up approximately 7.6% of the sample. These sequences were also reported in another study, on yellow fever vaccine responses in identical twins.

The specimen sequenced was CD8+ T cells sorted from blood. Source of these receptors: a woman aged 18 to 35 in good health.

A few counts support this clonotype. This chain links TRBV29-1 with TRBJ1-2; D possibly corresponds to TRBD1 (5 bases). Trimming left V 4 bases short and J 8 bases short, with 14 bases between. This CDR3 has 12 residues. CDR1 and CDR2 from the germline V gene are SQVTM and ANQGSEA. In DNA form, the CDR3 reads TGCAGCGTTGTCGACAGTGGGGAGGGCTACACCTTC. Translation gives CSVVDSGEGYTF.

The chain carries TRBV13 and TRBJ2-7; TRBD2 agrees at 12 bases. V was pared by 5 bases and J by 6 bases, with 17 bases of the junction left unmatched. Looked up from germline, CDR1 is PRHDT and CDR2 is FYEKMQ (reference sequence). The length of the CDR3 is 18 residues. The chain's CDR3 is CASSMLLAGGPIAGEQYF. In DNA, the CDR3 is TGTGCCAGCAGCATGTTACTAGCGGGAGGACCTATCGCCGGCGAGCAGTACTTC.

This clonotype has a count of ten or more. The V call is TRBV19, the J call TRBJ1-1; D perhaps matches TRBD1 (5 bases). The V and J ends lost 2 bases and 8 bases respectively, with 15 bases between them. This CDR3 is built from 14 residues. Looked up from germline, CDR1 is LNHDA and CDR2 is SQIVND (reference sequence). The CDR3 bases are TGTGCCAGTAGTATAAATCGGGGGAACTGGGAAGCTTTCTTT. Translating it yields CASSINRGNWEAFF.

J is TRBJ1-1 and V is TRBV10-3; D possibly corresponds to TRBD1 (5 bases). Germline V CDR1 and CDR2: ENHRY, SYGVKD. The germline V and J ends were trimmed by 1 base and 7 bases, with 10 bases remaining between them. This CDR3 contains 13 residues. CDR3: CAISELTDREAFF. CDR3 coding DNA: TGTGCCATCAGTGAGTTGACAGATCGTGAAGCTTTCTTT.

On this clonotype itself: Given a far larger clone just one base away, this is likely a sequencing read error. J is TRBJ2-1 and V is TRBV7-9, with a possible D match to TRBD1 (5 bases). This CDR3 has 12 residues. V lost 3 bases and J 8 bases, leaving 8 bases between the germline ends. CDR1 is SEHNR, CDR2 FQNEAQ, per germline (reference sequence). This chain's CDR3 is CASSLLGHEQFF. For the CDR3, the DNA is TGTGCCAGCAGCTTGTTGGGGCATGAGCAGTTCTTC. The full variable domain, completed using reference TRBV7-9 and TRBJ2-1, is DTGVSQNPRHKITKRGQNVTFRCDPISEHNRLYWYRQTLGQGPEFLTYFQNEAQLEKSRLLSDRFSAERPKGSFSTLEIQRTEQGDSAMYLCASSLLGHEQFFGPGTRLTVL.

The chain recombines TRBV24-1 with TRBJ2-3; D uncertain. CDR3 size: 14 residues. V dropped 4 bases and J dropped 4 bases, with 11 bases sitting between them. Germline V gene sequence: CDR1 KGHDR, CDR2 SFDVKD. In DNA form, the CDR3 reads TGTGCCACCAGTGACCAGCCCCTCCCAGATACGCAGTATTTT. It codes for CATSDQPLPDTQYF.

This clonotype was observed a few times. The chain recombines TRBV7-2 with TRBJ2-3; 10 bases line up with TRBD2. V lost 3 bases to trimming and J lost 3 bases; unmatched junction nucleotides: 3. Per germline, CDR1 SGHTA and CDR2 FQGNSA. The CDR3 has 15 amino acids. The CDR3 sequence is CASSLSGRVTDTQYF. The CDR3 DNA reads TGTGCCAGCAGCTTGAGCGGGAGGGTTACAGATACGCAGTATTTT.

This rearrangement joins TRBV20-1 to TRBJ2-2, with D tentatively TRBD1 (6 bases). The CDR3 length is 12 residues. CDR1 and CDR2 (germline): DFQATT, SNEGSKA (reference sequence). The V end was cut by 6 bases, the J end by 4 bases, with 9 bases between. This CDR3 reads CSAGAFTGELFF. CDR3 sequence (DNA): TGCAGTGCGGGGGCGTTCACCGGGGAGCTGTTTTTT.